The 8 T cell receptor beta chains below come from one sample, sequenced in a study of CD8+CD57+ T cells in acquired aplastic anemia. Patients picked for sequencing had shown CD8+CD57+ cell expansion detected by flow cytometry. Genomic DNA acted as the template from which TCR beta VDJ combination and CDR3 sequence profiling were carried out. Via MiXCR, TCRdb re-called the reads, giving one row per CDR3 protein. The data hold roughly 500,000 distinct CDR3 sequences, with around 30% observed a single time. The sequencing sample was made of sorted CD4+, CD8+, or CD8+CD57+ T cells (not recorded which) from PBMCs. The source is a human donor with aplastic anemia.

This clonotype has at least ten counts. This chain uses TRBV2 with TRBJ2-7, with TRBD1 identical over 9 bases. Looked up from germline, CDR1 is SNHLY and CDR2 is FYNNEI. This CDR3 spans 13 amino acids. Losses at the gene ends were 6 bases for V and 2 bases for J; bases not matched to a gene: 2. The CDR3 sequence: CASRGDRAYEQYF. The CDR3 coding sequence is TGTGCCAGCAGGGGGGACAGGGCCTACGAGCAGTACTTC.

Remarks on this clonotype: This may be a read error: a much more frequent sequence differs by one nucleotide. V usage is TRBV7-6 and J usage is TRBJ2-1, with D possibly being TRBD2 (5 bases). V was shortened by 6 bases and J by 10 bases, with 13 bases between the two germline ends. This CDR3 is 12 amino acids long. Per germline, CDR1 SGHVS and CDR2 FNYEAQ. The CDR3 sequence: CASSSNREEQFF. The CDR3 DNA reads as TGTGCCAGCAGTTCCAATCGGGAAGAGCAGTTCTTC.

This chain links TRBV7-9 with TRBJ2-7; D gene uncertain. From germline, CDR1 is SEHNR and CDR2 FQNEAQ (reference sequence). This CDR3 has 9 residues. V shed 11 bases and J shed 5 bases, with 7 bases lying between them. The CDR3 spells CAAGHEQYF. The CDR3 DNA reads TGTGCCGCCGGGCACGAGCAGTACTTC.

This sequence joins TRBV4-2 and TRBJ1-4; weak D call: TRBD1 (6 bases). The CDR3 contains 14 residues. The germline V gene encodes CDR1 LGHNA and CDR2 YNFKEQ. V was cut by 4 bases and J by 2 bases, with 8 bases left in between. The CDR3 sequence is CASSRGQTNEKLFF. Here the CDR3 DNA reads TGTGCCAGCAGCCGCGGACAGACTAATGAAAAACTGTTTTTT.

This clonotype has more than one count but fewer than ten. The V call is TRBV19, the J call TRBJ2-1; D not resolved. CDR3 length equals 14 residues. Germline CDR1 LNHDA, CDR2 SQIVND (reference sequence). Trimming took 8 bases from V and 0 from J, leaving 11 bases between them. The CDR3 loop reads CASGPQSSYNEQFF. CDR3 DNA: TGTGCCAGTGGGCCTCAGAGCTCCTACAATGAGCAGTTCTTC.

The rearrangement joins TRBV7-3 to TRBJ2-3; D possibly matches TRBD1 or TRBD2 (5 bases each). Trimming shortened V by 0 bases and J by 0 bases, and 13 bases separated the two germline ends. CDR1 and CDR2 (germline): SGHTA, FQGTGA. This CDR3 region has 17 residues. The CDR3 coding sequence is TGTGCCAGCAGCTTAACCACCGGGACCTCTAGCACAGATACGCAGTATTTT. Translation gives CASSLTTGTSSTDTQYF.

Only a few counts were recorded for this clonotype. The chain couples TRBV20-1 to TRBJ2-5; the match to TRBD2 covers 8 bases. CDR3 length: 13 amino acids. Germline assignment: CDR1 DFQATT and CDR2 SNEGSKA (reference sequence). V lost 4 bases, J lost 5 bases, and 6 bases stayed unmatched. CDR3 residues: CSATGTSMETQYF. DNA of the CDR3: TGCAGTGCTACCGGGACTAGTATGGAGACCCAGTACTTC.

The chain employs TRBV6-2 or TRBV6-3 and TRBJ1-6, with TRBD1 as a possible D gene (5 bases). Germline V gene lookup returns CDR1 MNHEY and CDR2 SVGEGT. Trimming took off 0 bases at V and 6 bases at J, with 12 bases between the two ends. The CDR3 is 16 amino acids. This CDR3 is CASSYSEARGNSPLHF. The CDR3 DNA follows: TGTGCCAGCAGTTACTCAGAGGCAAGGGGTAATTCACCCCTCCACTTT.